These 4 T cell receptor beta chains came from one sample sequenced in a study of Ad26.COV2.S vaccination and SARS-CoV-2 variants. The treatment was: some 19 received Ad26.COV2.S at low or high dose, single or two shots; 5 received placebo; per-sample allocation not given. Each sample was drawn 63 days after the first injection (of vaccine or placebo). Measured with immunoSEQ multiplex PCR; TCRdb has only the in-frame clones, and not every one. The sample has roughly 700,000 clones, 89% seen once. This material consisted of peripheral blood, taken in a trial of Ad26.COV2.S vaccine versus placebo. The receptor set was obtained from a person aged 18-60 years who received the Ad26.COV2.S COVID-19 vaccine or a placebo.

The gene calls are TRBV19 and TRBJ1-1; unclear D gene. This CDR3 is 13 amino acids long. The germline CDR1 and CDR2 sequences are LNHDA and SQIVND (reference sequence). Trimming removed 2 bases at V and 1 base at J, with 5 bases between. CDR3 nucleotides: TGTGCCAGTAGTATACCGGGGAACACTGAAGCTTTCTTT. Translation gives CASSIPGNTEAFF.

The chain recombines TRBV5-4 with TRBJ1-2; 11 bases align to TRBD1. Trimming took 3 bases from V and 5 from J; bases not matched to a gene: 12. The CDR3 is 17 residues long. Germline V lookup: CDR1 SGHNT, CDR2 YYREEE (reference sequence). This CDR3 is CASSSGTGGRGHYGYTF. CDR3 coding DNA: TGTGCCAGCAGCTCCGGGACAGGGGGGAGGGGACATTATGGCTACACCTTC.

The V call is TRBV11-2, the J call TRBJ1-2; the D gene is possibly TRBD1 (5 bases). The CDR3 contains 13 residues. In germline, CDR1 is SGHAT, CDR2 FQNNGV. V lost 3 bases to trimming and J lost 6 bases, with 11 bases between them. In DNA form, the CDR3 reads TGTGCCAGCAGCTTGGGGGGTTTAGATGGCTACACCTTC. As protein: CASSLGGLDGYTF.

V and J are TRBV7-2 and TRBJ1-2, with unresolved D. Germline V gene data show CDR1 as SGHTA and CDR2 as FQGNSA. V gave up 1 base and J gave up 7 bases, with 16 bases separating them. The CDR3 runs 15 residues. The CDR3 DNA reads TGTGCCAGCAGCTTAGAGAGGGTTCCCTGGGGTGGCTACACCTTC. Amino acid sequence: CASSLERVPWGGYTF.